The clone carrying this T cell receptor (beta chain) was observed a few times. The source of the sample is a study of beta chain features in type 1 diabetes. The entirety of the isolated RNA underwent reverse transcription, so expressed TCRB transcripts were sequenced. The data were produced by immunoSEQ multiplex PCR, yet TCRdb's version contains in-frame clones alone and is incomplete. The table lists over 120,000 clones, roughly a tenth of them singletons, with about 0.68% in the top ten. Sequenced input: central memory CD4+ T cells from blood. This TCR derives from a man between 18 and 35 years old in good health.

CDR3 in DNA: TGTGCCAGCTCACCACCCCAGGGGGCGTTGAATGGCTACACCTTC. It yields the protein CASSPPQGALNGYTF. This sequence joins TRBV18 and TRBJ1-2; 8 bases align to TRBD1. CDR1 KGHSH and CDR2 LQKENI come from the germline V gene. Trimming at V came to 0 bases and at J to 6 bases, leaving 6 bases not matched to a gene. The CDR3 contains 15 residues.